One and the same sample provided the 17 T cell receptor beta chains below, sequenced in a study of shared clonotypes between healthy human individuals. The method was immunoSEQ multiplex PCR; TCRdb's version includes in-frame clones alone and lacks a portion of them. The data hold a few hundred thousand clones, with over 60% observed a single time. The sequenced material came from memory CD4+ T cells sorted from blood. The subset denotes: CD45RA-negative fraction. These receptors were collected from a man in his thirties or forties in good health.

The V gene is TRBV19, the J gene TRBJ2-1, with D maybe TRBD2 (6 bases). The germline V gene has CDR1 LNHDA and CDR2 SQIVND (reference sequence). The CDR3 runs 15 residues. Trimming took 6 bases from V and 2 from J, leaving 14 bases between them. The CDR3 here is CASSRLASTYNEQFF. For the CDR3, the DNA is TGTGCCAGTAGCCGTCTAGCGTCGACCTACAATGAGCAGTTCTTC.

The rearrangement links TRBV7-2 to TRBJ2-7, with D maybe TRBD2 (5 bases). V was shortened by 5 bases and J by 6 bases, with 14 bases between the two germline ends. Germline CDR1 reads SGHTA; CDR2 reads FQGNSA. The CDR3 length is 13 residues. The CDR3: CASSNQLVSEQYF. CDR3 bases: TGTGCCAGCAGCAATCAACTAGTTTCCGAGCAGTACTTC.

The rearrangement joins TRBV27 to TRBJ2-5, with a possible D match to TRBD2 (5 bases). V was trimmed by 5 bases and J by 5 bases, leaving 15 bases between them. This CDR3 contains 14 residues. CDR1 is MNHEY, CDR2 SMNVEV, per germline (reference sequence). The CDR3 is CASSARPGSETQYF. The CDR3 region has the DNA TGTGCCAGCAGTGCCCGCCCGGGGTCCGAGACCCAGTACTTC.

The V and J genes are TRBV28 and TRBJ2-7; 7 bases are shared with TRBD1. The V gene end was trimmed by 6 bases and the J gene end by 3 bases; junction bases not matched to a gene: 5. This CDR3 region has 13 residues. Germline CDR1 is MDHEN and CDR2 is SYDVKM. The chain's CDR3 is CASSPGTDYEQYF. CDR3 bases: TGTGCCAGCAGCCCGGGGACAGACTACGAGCAGTACTTC.

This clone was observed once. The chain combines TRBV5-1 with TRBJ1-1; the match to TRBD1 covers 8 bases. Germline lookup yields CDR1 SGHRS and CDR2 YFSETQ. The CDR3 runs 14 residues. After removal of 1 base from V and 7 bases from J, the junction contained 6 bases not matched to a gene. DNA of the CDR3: TGCGCCAGCAGCTTGAAGGGACAGGCAATTGAAGCTTTCTTT. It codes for CASSLKGQAIEAFF.

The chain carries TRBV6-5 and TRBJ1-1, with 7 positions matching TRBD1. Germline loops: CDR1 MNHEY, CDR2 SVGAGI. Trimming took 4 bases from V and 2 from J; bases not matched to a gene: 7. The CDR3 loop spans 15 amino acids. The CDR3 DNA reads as TGTGCCAGCAGTTCCCAGACAGGGACCAACACTGAAGCTTTCTTT. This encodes CASSSQTGTNTEAFF.

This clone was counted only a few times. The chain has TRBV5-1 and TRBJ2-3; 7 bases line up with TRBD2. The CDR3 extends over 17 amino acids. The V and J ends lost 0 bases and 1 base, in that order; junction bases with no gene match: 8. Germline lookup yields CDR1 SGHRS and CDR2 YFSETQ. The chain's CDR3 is CASSLVASGGGTDTQYF. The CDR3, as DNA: TGCGCCAGCAGCTTGGTTGCTAGCGGAGGCGGCACAGATACGCAGTATTTT.

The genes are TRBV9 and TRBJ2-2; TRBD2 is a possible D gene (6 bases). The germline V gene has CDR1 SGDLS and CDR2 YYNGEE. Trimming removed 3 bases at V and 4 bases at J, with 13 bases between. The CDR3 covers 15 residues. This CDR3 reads CASSAGGLPTGELFF. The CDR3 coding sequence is TGTGCCAGCAGCGCCGGAGGGCTACCCACCGGGGAGCTGTTTTTT.

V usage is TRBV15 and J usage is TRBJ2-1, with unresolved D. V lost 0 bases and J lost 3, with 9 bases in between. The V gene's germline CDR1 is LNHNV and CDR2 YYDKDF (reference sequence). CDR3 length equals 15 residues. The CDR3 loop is CATSRDLNYYNEQFF. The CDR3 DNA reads TGTGCCACCAGCAGAGATTTAAACTACTACAATGAGCAGTTCTTC.

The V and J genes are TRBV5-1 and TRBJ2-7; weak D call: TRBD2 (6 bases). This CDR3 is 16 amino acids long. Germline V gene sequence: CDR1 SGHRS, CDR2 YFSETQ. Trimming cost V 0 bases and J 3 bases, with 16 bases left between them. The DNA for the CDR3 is TGCGCCAGCAGCTTGGAAATTCGGGAGCTACGCTACGAGCAGTACTTC. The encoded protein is CASSLEIRELRYEQYF.

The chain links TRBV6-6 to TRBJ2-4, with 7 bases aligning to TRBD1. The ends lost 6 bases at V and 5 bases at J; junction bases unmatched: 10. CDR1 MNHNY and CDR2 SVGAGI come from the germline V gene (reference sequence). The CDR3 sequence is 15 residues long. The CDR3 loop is CASSQPRTGENIQYF. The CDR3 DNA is TGTGCCAGCAGCCAACCCAGGACAGGAGAAAACATTCAGTACTTC.

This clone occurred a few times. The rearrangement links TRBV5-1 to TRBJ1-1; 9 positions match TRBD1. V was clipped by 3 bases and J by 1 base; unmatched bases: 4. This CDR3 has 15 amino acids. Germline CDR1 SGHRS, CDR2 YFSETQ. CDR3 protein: CASSSGQGWNTEAFF. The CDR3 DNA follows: TGCGCCAGCAGCTCGGGACAGGGTTGGAACACTGAAGCTTTCTTT.

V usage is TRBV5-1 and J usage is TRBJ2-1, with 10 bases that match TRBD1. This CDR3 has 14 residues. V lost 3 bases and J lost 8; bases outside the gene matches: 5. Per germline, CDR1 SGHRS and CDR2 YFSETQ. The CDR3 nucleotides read TGCGCCAGCAGCTGGGAGGGACAGGGGTATGAGCAGTTCTTC. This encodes CASSWEGQGYEQFF. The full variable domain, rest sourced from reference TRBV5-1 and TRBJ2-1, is KAGVTQTPRYLIKTRGQQVTLSCSPISGHRSVSWYQQTPGQGLQFLFEYFSETQRNKGNFPGRFSGRQFSNSRSEMNVSTLELGDSALYLCASSWEGQGYEQFFGPGTRLTVL.

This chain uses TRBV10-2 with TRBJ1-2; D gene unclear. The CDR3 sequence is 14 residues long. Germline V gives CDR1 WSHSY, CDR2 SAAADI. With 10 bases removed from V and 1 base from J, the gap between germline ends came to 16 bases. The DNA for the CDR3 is TGCGCCACTTCCGCTTACAGCGATAACTATGGCTACACCTTC. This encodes CATSAYSDNYGYTF.

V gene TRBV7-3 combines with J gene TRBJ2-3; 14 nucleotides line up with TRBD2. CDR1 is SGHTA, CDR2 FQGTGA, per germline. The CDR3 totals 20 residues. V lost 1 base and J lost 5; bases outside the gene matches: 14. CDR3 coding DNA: TGTGCCAGCAGCTTAATCGGGACTAGCGGGAGTACCAAGATGGAAGATACGCAGTATTTT. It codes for CASSLIGTSGSTKMEDTQYF.

Here the CDR3 DNA reads TGTGCCAGCAGCTTATCCTTTCCGAGGGAGACCCAGTACTTC. Its translation is CASSLSFPRETQYF. The chain links TRBV7-2 to TRBJ2-5, with unresolved D. Looked up from germline, CDR1 is SGHTA and CDR2 is FQGNSA. The CDR3 runs 14 residues. V lost 2 bases and J lost 5, with 12 bases in between.

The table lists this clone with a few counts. The chain's CDR3 is CASSFRERGSSYNEQFF. For the CDR3, the DNA is TGTGCCAGCAGTTTCAGGGAAAGGGGAAGCTCCTACAATGAGCAGTTCTTC. V gene TRBV27 combines with J gene TRBJ2-1; perhaps TRBD1 as D (5 bases). V shed 3 bases and J shed 0 bases, with 15 bases lying between them. The CDR3 is 17 amino acids. CDR1 is MNHEY, CDR2 SMNVEV, per germline (reference sequence).